The 27 T cell receptor beta chains below all came from one sample that was sequenced in a study of T cell responses to AZD1222 COVID-19 vaccine. Assay: immunoSEQ multiplex PCR; the TCRdb copy retains only in-frame clones and omits some. Found here are about 110,000 clones, about 90% of them singletons; the top ten hold roughly 4.5%. The specimen comprised peripheral blood, sampled 28 days after the second AZD1222 dose. The origin of the receptors is an adult who received the AZD1222 COVID-19 vaccine.

The chain combines TRBV7-8 with TRBJ2-1; TRBD2 might be the D (6 bases). Per germline, CDR1 SGHVS and CDR2 FQNEAQ. V dropped 0 bases and J dropped 0 bases, with 12 bases sitting between them. The CDR3 contains 17 residues. CDR3 loop: CASSLAWGTSSYNEQFF. CDR3 nucleotides: TGTGCCAGCAGCTTAGCGTGGGGGACTTCCTCCTACAATGAGCAGTTCTTC.

The J gene is TRBJ1-2, the V gene TRBV5-6; tentatively, D is TRBD1 (5 bases). With 2 bases removed from V and 8 bases from J, the gap between germline ends came to 13 bases. CDR1 is SGHDT, CDR2 YYEEEE, per germline. The CDR3 is 13 residues long. CDR3 DNA sequence: TGTGCCAGCAGCTTACAGGATACCCGGGGCTACACCTTC. Its protein product is CASSLQDTRGYTF.

The rearrangement joins TRBV6-1 to TRBJ1-2; D remains unclear. CDR1 is MNHNS and CDR2 is SASEGT in the germline V gene. V was pared by 1 base and J by 2 bases, with 14 bases between. The CDR3 spans 16 residues. The CDR3 sequence is CASSEDMWGANYGYTF. The CDR3 DNA reads as TGTGCCAGCAGTGAAGACATGTGGGGTGCGAACTATGGCTACACCTTC.

The rearrangement uses TRBV6-4 and TRBJ2-3; 7 bases map to TRBD2. V was clipped by 0 bases and J by 5 bases; unmatched bases: 8. CDR1 and CDR2 from the germline V gene are MRHNA and SNTAGT. This CDR3 contains 16 residues. The CDR3: CASSDSSGSSGDTQYF. CDR3 bases: TGTGCCAGCAGTGACTCTAGCGGGTCCTCCGGAGATACGCAGTATTTT.

The chain links TRBV20-1 to TRBJ1-3; D is unclear. Between the trimmed V and J ends, which lost 6 bases and 2 bases, there was a span of 5 bases. Germline CDR1 is DFQATT and CDR2 is SNEGSKA (reference sequence). The length of the CDR3 is 11 residues. The CDR3 nucleotides read TGCAGTGCCAAACCTGGAAACACCATATATTTT. Protein sequence: CSAKPGNTIYF.

This chain uses TRBV7-9 with TRBJ2-1; 11 nucleotides align to TRBD2. Germline V gene lookup returns CDR1 SEHNR and CDR2 FQNEAQ (reference sequence). Trimming took 6 bases from V and 6 from J; bases not matched to a gene: 10. The CDR3 loop spans 16 amino acids. The CDR3 sequence: CASRTSGTPRSNEQFF. The CDR3, as DNA: TGTGCCAGCAGGACTAGCGGGACCCCACGGAGCAATGAGCAGTTCTTC.

The chain links TRBV6-2 or TRBV6-3 to TRBJ2-1; D perhaps matches TRBD2 (6 bases). This CDR3 has 16 amino acids. Per the germline V gene, CDR1 is MNHEY and CDR2 is SVGEGT. The ends were cut back, 2 bases at V and 1 base at J, with 12 bases in the middle. CDR3 region: CASSYSLASSYNEQFF. The DNA of the CDR3 is TGTGCCAGCAGTTACAGTCTAGCGTCATCCTACAATGAGCAGTTCTTC.

The genes are TRBV11-2 and TRBJ2-3; D ambiguous. Germline V CDR1 and CDR2: SGHAT, FQNNGV. There are 16 residues in the CDR3. V lost 1 base and J lost 3, with 14 bases in between. As DNA, the CDR3 is TGTGCCAGCAGCTTAGTTGGCCTAGGTACGACAGATACGCAGTATTTT. Amino acid sequence: CASSLVGLGTTDTQYF.

The rearrangement uses TRBV7-2 and TRBJ2-4; the match to TRBD1 covers 10 bases. The CDR3 has 14 amino acids. Germline V CDR1 and CDR2: SGHTA, FQGNSA. Trimming took 5 bases from V and 5 from J; bases not matched to a gene: 3. The CDR3 reads CASSRDRGENIQYF. The DNA of the CDR3 is TGTGCCAGCAGCAGGGACAGGGGTGAAAACATTCAGTACTTC. The whole variable domain, filled in from reference TRBV7-2 and TRBJ2-4, reads GAGVSQSPSNKVTEKGKDVELRCDPISGHTALYWYRQSLGQGLEFLIYFQGNSAPDKSGLPSDRFSAERTGGSVSTLTIQRTQQEDSAVYLCASSRDRGENIQYFGAGTRLSVL.

The rearrangement uses TRBV28 and TRBJ2-1, with TRBD2 matching 8 bases. Per germline, CDR1 MDHEN and CDR2 SYDVKM. V lost 6 bases, J lost 6 bases, and 7 bases stayed unmatched. The CDR3 loop spans 14 amino acids. DNA for the CDR3: TGTGCCAGCAGGGGGCCCGGGACTAGCAATGAGCAGTTCTTC. Amino acids: CASRGPGTSNEQFF. Complete variable domain (other parts from reference TRBV28 and TRBJ2-1): DVKVTQSSRYLVKRTGEKVFLECVQDMDHENMFWYRQDPGLGLRLIYFSYDVKMKEKGDIPEGYSVSREKKERFSLILESASTNQTSMYLCASRGPGTSNEQFFGPGTRLTVL.

V gene TRBV7-9 combines with J gene TRBJ1-1, with a weak D call TRBD1 (5 bases). The CDR3 is 14 amino acids. Deletions cut 1 base from V and 5 bases from J, with 11 bases between. The germline CDR1 and CDR2 sequences are SEHNR and FQNEAQ (reference sequence). This CDR3 reads CASSLELGGTEAFF. In nucleotides, the CDR3 is TGTGCCAGCAGCTTAGAACTGGGGGGGACTGAAGCTTTCTTT.

The V gene is TRBV9, the J gene TRBJ2-1; 12 bases map to TRBD2. V trimming: 0 bases; J trimming: 9 bases; junction bases outside the gene matches: 4. The CDR3 length is 15 residues. Per germline, CDR1 SGDLS and CDR2 YYNGEE. CDR3 DNA: TGTGCCAGCAGCGTAGAACTAGCGGGAGGCGGTGAGCAGTTCTTC. It encodes CASSVELAGGGEQFF.

This clone was observed a few times. The gene calls are TRBV30 and TRBJ1-2; possible D gene TRBD1, 5 bases. The CDR3 extends over 14 amino acids. Germline lookup yields CDR1 GTSNPN and CDR2 SVGIG (reference sequence). Deletions cut 3 bases from V and 0 bases from J, with 11 bases between. The CDR3 loop reads CAWSVKGTNYGYTF. In nucleotides, the CDR3 is TGTGCCTGGAGCGTAAAGGGGACTAACTATGGCTACACCTTC.

This clone was counted once. V and J are TRBV27 and TRBJ2-7; TRBD1 agrees at 11 bases. Trimming removed 2 bases from V and 2 bases from J; junction bases left unmatched: 2. The CDR3 covers 15 residues. CDR1 MNHEY and CDR2 SMNVEV come from the germline V gene (reference sequence). The CDR3 spells CASSLGQGATYEQYF. In nucleotides, the CDR3 is TGTGCCAGCAGTTTAGGACAGGGGGCTACCTACGAGCAGTACTTC.

The sample holds one count of this clone. DNA of the CDR3: TGTGCCAGCAGGGGGGGGAACACCGGGGAGCTGTTTTTT. Translated, it gives CASRGGNTGELFF. V gene TRBV6-5 combines with J gene TRBJ2-2; the D gene is possibly TRBD2 (6 bases). Germline V gives CDR1 MNHEY, CDR2 SVGAGI. The CDR3 is made up of 13 amino acids. Deletions cut 6 bases from V and 1 base from J, with 6 bases between.

This clone was counted between two and nine times. The chain uses TRBV3-1 (or the pseudogene TRBV3-2) and TRBJ1-2; TRBD1 matches 8 bases. V trimming: 1 base; J trimming: 4 bases; junction bases outside the gene matches: 5. Germline CDR1 LGHDT, CDR2 YNNKEL (reference sequence). The CDR3 spans 15 residues. The CDR3, as DNA: TGTGCCAGCAGCCAAGGGGACAGGACGGTCTATGGCTACACCTTC. It specifies CASSQGDRTVYGYTF.

The chain links TRBV11-3 to TRBJ1-1; no reliable D call. The germline CDR1 and CDR2 sequences are SGHNT and YENEEA. This CDR3 is 13 amino acids long. The V and J ends lost 3 bases and 1 base respectively, with 6 bases between them. CDR3 in DNA: TGTGCCAGCAGCTTCCAGGAGAACACTGAAGCTTTCTTT. Amino acids: CASSFQENTEAFF. Based on the CDR3 plus reference TRBV11-3 and TRBJ1-1, the full variable domain is EAGVVQSPRYKIIEKKQPVAFWCNPISGHNTLYWYLQNLGQGPELLIRYENEEAVDDSQLPKDRFSAERLKGVDSTLKIQPAELGDSAVYLCASSFQENTEAFFGQGTRLTVV.

CDR3 protein: CASSLGEAGRGTDTQYF. CDR3 coding DNA: TGTGCCAGCAGCTTAGGAGAGGCGGGGCGAGGCACAGATACGCAGTATTTT. The chain has TRBV7-8 and TRBJ2-3; weak D call: TRBD2 (6 bases). Deletions cut 1 base from V and 1 base from J, with 15 bases between. The germline gives CDR1 SGHVS, CDR2 FQNEAQ. CDR3 size: 17 residues.

The CDR3 coding sequence is TGTGCCAGCAGCTTAGCCGGCCCTTTCTCCTACGAGCAGTACTTC. It yields the protein CASSLAGPFSYEQYF. The chain uses TRBV11-2 and TRBJ2-7; D gene unclear. The CDR3 is 15 amino acids. Germline V gene data show CDR1 as SGHAT and CDR2 as FQNNGV. V dropped 1 base and J dropped 0 bases, with 10 bases sitting between them.

V gene TRBV5-1 combines with J gene TRBJ2-3; 10 bases are shared with TRBD2. CDR3 size: 15 residues. The ends lost 2 bases at V and 6 bases at J; junction bases unmatched: 6. Germline CDR1 SGHRS, CDR2 YFSETQ. This CDR3 is CASSLSAGGSDTQYF. The CDR3 DNA reads as TGCGCCAGCAGCTTATCAGCGGGGGGGTCGGATACGCAGTATTTT. Supplemented by reference TRBV5-1 and TRBJ2-3, the full variable domain reads KAGVTQTPRYLIKTRGQQVTLSCSPISGHRSVSWYQQTPGQGLQFLFEYFSETQRNKGNFPGRFSGRQFSNSRSEMNVSTLELGDSALYLCASSLSAGGSDTQYFGPGTRLTVL.

The rearrangement uses TRBV7-2 and TRBJ2-2; D not resolved. Trimming removed 5 bases from V and 7 bases from J, with 14 bases in between. Germline CDR1 is SGHTA and CDR2 is FQGNSA. The CDR3 consists of 14 residues. CDR3 in amino acids: CASSMGYSDGELFF. CDR3 nucleotide sequence: TGTGCCAGCAGCATGGGTTATTCGGACGGGGAGCTGTTTTTT.

The rearrangement joins TRBV5-1 to TRBJ2-6, with D hard to call. The CDR3 extends over 16 amino acids. Trimming removed 0 bases from V and 1 base from J, with 8 bases in between. Germline V gives CDR1 SGHRS, CDR2 YFSETQ. CDR3 in amino acids: CASSLVGTSGANVLTF. CDR3 DNA: TGCGCCAGCAGCTTGGTCGGTACATCTGGGGCCAACGTCCTGACTTTC.

The gene calls are TRBV19 and TRBJ2-7; 12 bases are a match to TRBD1. Germline V CDR1 and CDR2: LNHDA, SQIVND (reference sequence). This CDR3 is 14 amino acids long. Unmatched junction bases numbered 3, after V lost 6 bases and J lost 3 bases. The CDR3 nucleotides read TGTGCCAGTAGCGGGACAGGGGGCATCTACGAGCAGTACTTC. Its protein is CASSGTGGIYEQYF.

The J gene is TRBJ1-2, the V gene TRBV6-2 or TRBV6-3; TRBD1 might be the D (5 bases). The length of the CDR3 is 12 residues. The V end was cut by 6 bases, the J end by 7 bases, with 12 bases between. Germline CDR1 is MNHEY and CDR2 is SVGEGT. Here the CDR3 DNA reads TGTGCCAGCAGCCCCGGGGCGGGTGGCTACACCTTC. Translation: CASSPGAGGYTF.

This clone has only a few counts. The rearrangement joins TRBV21-1 to TRBJ1-5; the table gives TRBD1 as D, unverified against the DNA. TRBV21-1 is reported as a pseudogene. The CDR3 extends over 16 amino acids. CDR3 bases: TGTGCCAGCAGCATAAAACTGGGACAGACCAATCAGCCCCAGCATTTT. Its protein product is CASSIKLGQTNQPQHF.

J is TRBJ1-4 and V is TRBV27, with a possible D match to TRBD1 (5 bases). Germline V gives CDR1 MNHEY, CDR2 SMNVEV (reference sequence). The CDR3 has 15 residues. V was trimmed by 9 bases and J by 7 bases, leaving 21 bases between them. The chain's CDR3 is CASKGWDGGFEKLFF. CDR3 DNA sequence: TGTGCCAGTAAAGGATGGGACGGAGGGTTTGAAAAACTGTTTTTT. Complete variable domain (other parts from reference TRBV27 and TRBJ1-4): EAQVTQNPRYLITVTGKKLTVTCSQNMNHEYMSWYRQDPGLGLRQIYYSMNVEVTDKGDVPEGYKVSRKEKRNFPLILESPSPNQTSLYFCASKGWDGGFEKLFFGSGTQLSVL.

The rearrangement uses TRBV7-3 and TRBJ1-1; D not resolved. This CDR3 is 13 amino acids long. Per germline, CDR1 SGHTA and CDR2 FQGTGA. V was clipped by 2 bases and J by 4 bases, with 8 bases between them. CDR3 residues: CASSLGWGTEAFF. CDR3 coding DNA: TGTGCCAGCAGCTTAGGGTGGGGCACTGAAGCTTTCTTT.